This TCR beta chain is from a study of cytotoxic CD8 clonotypes in ibrutinib-treated CLL. There are 15 residues in the CDR3. CDR1 is GTSNPN, CDR2 SVGIG, per germline (reference sequence). V was pared by 1 base and J by 0 bases, with 4 bases of the junction left unmatched. A remark on this clone: Its antigen is not identified.

The method was immunoSEQ multiplex PCR; TCRdb's version includes in-frame clones alone and lacks a portion of them. The sample carries around 150,000 clones, more than 70% recorded once. General study points: Before falling back toward baseline at progression, clonality had risen at the time of ibrutinib response. A difference in sampling times existed between sustained-remission and progressing patients. Public clonotypes proved infrequent, and on treatment they shrank or remained steady.

Genomic DNA (around 2 micrograms) was obtained from cryopreserved PBMCs for construction of TCR beta libraries. The material sequenced was PBMCs, taken at disease progression, from a patient treated with ibrutinib. The source is a human donor with chronic lymphocytic leukemia. This chain connects TRBV30 to TRBJ1-1, with TRBD1 identical over 8 bases. CDR3 loop: CAWSARGQVNTEAFF. For the CDR3, the DNA is TGTGCCTGGAGTGCAAGGGGACAGGTGAACACTGAAGCTTTCTTT. The entire variable domain, with the rest obtained from reference TRBV30 and TRBJ1-1, is as follows: SQTIHQWPATLVQPVGSPLSLECTVEGTSNPNLYWYRQAAGRGLQLLFYSVGIGQISSEVPQNLSASRPQDRQFILSSKKLLLSDSGFYLCAWSARGQVNTEAFFGQGTRLTVV.